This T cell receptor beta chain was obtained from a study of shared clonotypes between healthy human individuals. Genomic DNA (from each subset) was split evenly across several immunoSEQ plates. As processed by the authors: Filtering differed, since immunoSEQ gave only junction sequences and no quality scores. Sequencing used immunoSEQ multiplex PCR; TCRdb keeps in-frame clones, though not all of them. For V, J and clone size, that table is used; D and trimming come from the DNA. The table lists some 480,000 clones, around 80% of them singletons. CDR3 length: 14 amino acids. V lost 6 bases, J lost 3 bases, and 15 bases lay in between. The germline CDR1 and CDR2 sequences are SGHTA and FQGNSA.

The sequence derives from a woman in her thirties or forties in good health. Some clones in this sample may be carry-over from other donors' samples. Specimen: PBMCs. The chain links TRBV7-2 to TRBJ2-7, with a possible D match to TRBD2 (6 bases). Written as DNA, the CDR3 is TGTGCCAGCAGTCGGGGGTCTAGCTTCTACGAGCAGTACTTC. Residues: CASSRGSSFYEQYF.